This TCR beta chain was captured in a study of blood T cells in healthy people across ages. Study in general: Template switching caught about one barcoded beta molecule for each two T cells.

This clonotype was found a few times. Per germline, CDR1 SGHTA and CDR2 FQGNSA. The CDR3 runs to 14 residues. Trimming stripped 1 base from V and 5 bases from J, with 9 bases between. Then a second PCR, running roughly 6 to 12 cycles, was carried out with a sample-barcoded 5' primer and a J-beta primer mix. TCRdb re-called the 5' RACE reads with MiXCR, one entry per CDR3 protein. The sample has roughly 1,300,000 distinct CDR3 sequences; 59% are singletons. The individuals who served as donors were healthy Caucasians living in Russia, aged roughly 6 to 95. The specimen sequenced was blood. V gene TRBV7-2 combines with J gene TRBJ2-4; no clear D gene. This receptor was identified in a man in his late teens or twenties in good health. The CDR3 is CASSLGKAQNIQYF. The CDR3 DNA reads as TGTGCCAGCAGCTTAGGGAAGGCCCAAAACATTCAGTACTTC.